This TCR beta chain was documented in a study of blood T cell repertoires in COVID-19. The wider study: Nucleic acid was either cDNA or gDNA, and it came from T cells, B-cell-depleted T cells, or PBMCs.

Individuals drawn from 20 to 25 US areas were about 18 to 100 years old. CDR1 MGHRA and CDR2 YSYEKL come from the germline V gene. V lost 3 bases to trimming and J lost 0 bases; unmatched junction nucleotides: 3. The CDR3 is 15 residues long. Method: immunoSEQ multiplex PCR; TCRdb's copy keeps in-frame clones and lacks some. The table lists hundreds of thousands of clones, about 88% of them singletons. The sample was PBMCs or T cells enriched from blood (not recorded which). This TCR was recovered from a man aged 55 to 69 who had recovered from COVID-19. The V and J genes are TRBV4-1 and TRBJ1-1; 8 nucleotides match TRBD1. The CDR3 DNA sequence: TGCGCCAGCAGCCATCGGGACAGGATGAACACTGAAGCTTTCTTT. It is translated as CASSHRDRMNTEAFF.